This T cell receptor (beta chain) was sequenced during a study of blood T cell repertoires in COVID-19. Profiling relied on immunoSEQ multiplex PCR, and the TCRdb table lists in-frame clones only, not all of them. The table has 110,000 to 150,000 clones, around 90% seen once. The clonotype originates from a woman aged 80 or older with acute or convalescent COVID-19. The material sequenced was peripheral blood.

The CDR3 sequence: CASSIRGGDEKLFF. The DNA for the CDR3 is TGTGCCAGTAGTATCAGGGGCGGTGATGAAAAACTGTTTTTT. The gene calls are TRBV19 and TRBJ1-4; possibly TRBD1 for D (6 bases). The CDR3 extends over 14 amino acids. Trimming took 3 bases from V and 6 from J, leaving 11 bases between them. Germline V CDR1 and CDR2: LNHDA, SQIVND (reference sequence).